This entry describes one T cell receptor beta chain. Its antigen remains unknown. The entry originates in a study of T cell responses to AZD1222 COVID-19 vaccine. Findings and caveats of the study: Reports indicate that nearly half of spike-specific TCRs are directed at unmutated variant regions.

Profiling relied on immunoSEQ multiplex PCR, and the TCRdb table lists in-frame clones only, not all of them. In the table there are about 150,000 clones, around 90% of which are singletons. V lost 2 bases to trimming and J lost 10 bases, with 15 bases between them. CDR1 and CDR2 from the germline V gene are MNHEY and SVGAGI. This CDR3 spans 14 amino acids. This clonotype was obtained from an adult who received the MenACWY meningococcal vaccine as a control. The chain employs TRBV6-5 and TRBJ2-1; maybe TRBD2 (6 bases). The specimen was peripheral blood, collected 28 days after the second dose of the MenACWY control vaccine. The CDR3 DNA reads TGTGCCAGCAGTTACAGGCGGAGGGGCGGAGAGCAGTTCTTC. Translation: CASSYRRRGGEQFF.